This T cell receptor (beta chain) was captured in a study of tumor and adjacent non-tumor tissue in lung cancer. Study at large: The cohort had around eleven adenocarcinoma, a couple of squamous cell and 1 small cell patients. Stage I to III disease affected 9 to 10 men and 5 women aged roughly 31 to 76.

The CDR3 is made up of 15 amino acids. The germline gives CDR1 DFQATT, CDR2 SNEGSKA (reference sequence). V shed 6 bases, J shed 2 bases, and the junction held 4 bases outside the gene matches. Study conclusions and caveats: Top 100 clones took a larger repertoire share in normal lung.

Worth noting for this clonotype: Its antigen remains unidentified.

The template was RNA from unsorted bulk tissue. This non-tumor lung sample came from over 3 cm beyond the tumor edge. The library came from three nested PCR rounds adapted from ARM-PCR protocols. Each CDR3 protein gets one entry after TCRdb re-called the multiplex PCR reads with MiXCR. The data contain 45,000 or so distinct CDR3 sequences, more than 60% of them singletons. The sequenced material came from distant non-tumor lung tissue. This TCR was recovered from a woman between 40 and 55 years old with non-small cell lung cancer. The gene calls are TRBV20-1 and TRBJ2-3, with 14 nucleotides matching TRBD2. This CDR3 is CSARTSGGHTDTQYF. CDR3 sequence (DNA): TGCAGTGCCCGGACTAGCGGGGGGCACACAGATACGCAGTATTTT.